The rows below give T cell receptor beta chains drawn from one sample of a study of memory CD4+ T cells and cytomegalovirus serostatus. Sequencing was performed with immunoSEQ multiplex PCR; in TCRdb, only in-frame clones are kept and a portion is missing. The table has just under 65,000 clones, 75% to 80% seen once. Sequencing used memory CD4+ T cells from blood. These receptors were collected from an adult in good health and CMV-seronegative. Both conserved end residues are part of each CDR3. A D gene is named only where the DNA matches it firmly. The size field is filled for only some rows; it gives once, few, many or a size class.

V	J	D	size	DNA	CDR3
TRBV9	TRBJ2-1	TRBD2	NA	TGTGCCAGCAGCCTCTCCGGGGGACTAGCGGGGGACAATGAGCAGTTCTTC	CASSLSGGLAGDNEQFF
TRBV7-3	TRBJ2-2	TRBD1	NA	TGTGCCAGCAGATCGACAGGGGGCAATGGGGAGCTGTTTTTT	CASRSTGGNGELFF
TRBV28	TRBJ1-5	NA	NA	TGTGCCAGCACCCCCCGGGCGGGTTACAATCAGCCCCAGCATTTT	CASTPRAGYNQPQHF
TRBV18	TRBJ1-1	NA	NA	TGTGCCAGCTCACCAGGGGGACGGCCGACTGAAGCTTTCTTT	CASSPGGRPTEAFF
TRBV5-1	TRBJ2-7	TRBD1	NA	TGCGCCAGCAGCACAGGACAGGGGACCTACGAGCAGTACTTC	CASSTGQGTYEQYF
TRBV19	TRBJ2-7	TRBD2	NA	TGTGCCAGTAGTATGGGCGGGACTAGCGGGAGCTACGAGCAGTACTTC	CASSMGGTSGSYEQYF
TRBV6-1	TRBJ2-7	TRBD1	few	TGTGCCAGCAGTCGAGCCCCACAGGGGGGCGACGAGCAGTACTTC	CASSRAPQGGDEQYF
TRBV5-8	TRBJ2-4	NA	NA	TGTGCCAGCAGCTTCGGACAACTAGCCAAAAACATTCAGTACTTC	CASSFGQLAKNIQYF
TRBV9	TRBJ2-1	TRBD1	NA	TGTGCCAGCAGCGCCGACGGGACAGATTACAATGAGCAGTTCTTC	CASSADGTDYNEQFF
TRBV2	TRBJ2-1	NA	NA	TGTGCCAGCAACCGAGGGAGACTGAGCTCCTACAATGAGCAGTTCTTC	CASNRGRLSSYNEQFF
TRBV18	TRBJ1-5	NA	NA	TGTGCCAGCTCACCAAGCCCACAACTTAGAAATCAGCCCCAGCATTTT	CASSPSPQLRNQPQHF
TRBV4-1	TRBJ1-6	TRBD1	NA	TGCGCCAGCAGCCAGGCTAACAGGGGCTATAATTCACCCCTCCACTTT	CASSQANRGYNSPLHF
TRBV19	TRBJ1-3	NA	few	TGTGCCAGTAGTATTGGTGACAGGCAACCTGGAAACACCATATATTTT	CASSIGDRQPGNTIYF
TRBV9	TRBJ1-2	NA	NA	TGTGCCAGCAGCGAGGGCCCTCCAGGCTATGGCTACACCTTC	CASSEGPPGYGYTF
TRBV30	TRBJ1-5	NA	NA	TGTGCCTGGAGTGTAGGACCGAGCAATCAGCCCCAGCATTTT	CAWSVGPSNQPQHF
TRBV5-6	TRBJ1-2	NA	once	TGTGCCAGCCAGTTGGGGGGGCGAGGACATGGCTACACCTTC	CASQLGGRGHGYTF
TRBV10-3	TRBJ2-2	TRBD1	NA	TGTGCCATCAGCTTTTCGCACAGGGGGGACACCGGGGAGCTGTTTTTT	CAISFSHRGDTGELFF
TRBV2	TRBJ1-5	TRBD1	once	TGTGCCAGCAGTGCCGGGACAGGGGAGTATGGTCAGCCCCAGCATTTT	CASSAGTGEYGQPQHF
TRBV28	TRBJ1-1	NA	NA	TGTGCCAGCGTCTACAGCGGGATGAACACTGAAGCTTTCTTT	CASVYSGMNTEAFF
TRBV5-8	TRBJ1-6	NA	NA	TGTGCCAGCAGCTGGGGGAGCAGGACGGGGTCACCCCTCCACTTT	CASSWGSRTGSPLHF
TRBV13	TRBJ2-5	TRBD1	few	TGTGCCAGCAGCTCCCGAGGGGGCACAGGAGAGACCCAGTACTTC	CASSSRGGTGETQYF
TRBV29-1	TRBJ1-2	NA	NA	TGCAGCGTAAGGATAGCCCCCGGAGTCGGCTACACCTTC	CSVRIAPGVGYTF
TRBV30	TRBJ1-5	NA	NA	TGTGCCTGGAGTGGGGGGGGTTTTCTTCAGCCCCAGCATTTT	CAWSGGGFLQPQHF
TRBV12-5	TRBJ2-2	NA	NA	TGTGCTAGTGGTTTGGATCGGACAGCGAACACCGGGGAGCTGTTTTTT	CASGLDRTANTGELFF
TRBV28	TRBJ2-7	TRBD2	once	TGTGCCAGCAGTTCCCCGACTAGCGGGAGAACCGACGAGCAGTACTTC	CASSSPTSGRTDEQYF
TRBV11-2	TRBJ1-1	NA	NA	TGTGCCAGCAGCTTACTGAACACTGAAGCTTTCTTT	CASSLLNTEAFF
TRBV9	TRBJ2-2	NA	NA	TGTGCCAGCAGCGTAGCGACCGAAGGGGGGGAGCTGTTTTTT	CASSVATEGGELFF
TRBV5-6	TRBJ2-2	NA	NA	TGTGCCAGCAGCTCTACCCTAACAGCAAGGTGGGACACCGGGGAGCTGTTTTTT	CASSSTLTARWDTGELFF
TRBV21-1	TRBJ1-1	NA	NA	TGTGCCAGCAGGAGAAGCAGGGGGAGCGGGGACACTGAAGCTTTCTTT	CASRRSRGSGDTEAFF
TRBV11-3	TRBJ2-5	NA	NA	TGTGCCAGCAGCTTAGATCGTGGAGAGACCCAGTACTTC	CASSLDRGETQYF
TRBV4-1	TRBJ2-7	NA	NA	TGCGCCAGCAGCCCTAACCGGGGGAGCTCCTACGAGCAGTACTTC	CASSPNRGSSYEQYF
TRBV5-1	TRBJ2-7	TRBD1	NA	TGCGCCAGCAGCAGGGAAGGGACAGGAGTTTACGAGCAGTACTTC	CASSREGTGVYEQYF
TRBV7-9	TRBJ1-2	TRBD1	NA	TGTGCCAGCAGAGCAACACGACAGGGAAACTATGGCTACACCTTC	CASRATRQGNYGYTF
TRBV27	TRBJ2-7	NA	NA	TGTGCCAGCAGTCGACACTTGACTGGTACCACCTACGAGCAGTACTTC	CASSRHLTGTTYEQYF
TRBV19	TRBJ1-2	TRBD1	NA	TGTGCCAGTAGTAGGGGACAGGTGAACTATGGCTACACCTTC	CASSRGQVNYGYTF
TRBV7-2	TRBJ2-7	TRBD2	NA	TGTGCCAGCAGCTTTATGGTTAGCGGGAAGGGCGAGCAGTACTTC	CASSFMVSGKGEQYF
TRBV5-1	TRBJ2-5	NA	few	TGCGCCAGCAGCCACGGGACTGAGCAAGAGACCCAGTACTTC	CASSHGTEQETQYF